The 3 T cell receptor beta chains below all came from one sample that was sequenced in a study of CD8 T cells in Susac syndrome. An input of about 0.45 to 1 ug of RNA was subjected to reverse transcription using random hexamers. TCRdb reprocessed the immunoSEQ multiplex PCR reads with MiXCR, giving one entry per CDR3 protein. The sample yields around 100,000 distinct CDR3 sequences, about 96% seen once. Material: CD8+ T cells from PBMCs. These receptors all come from a human donor with Susac syndrome.

V usage is TRBV5-1 and J usage is TRBJ1-1, with D unclear. Germline CDR1 SGHRS, CDR2 YFSETQ. CDR3 size: 14 residues. V gave up 4 bases and J gave up 0 bases, with 10 bases separating them. CDR3 DNA: TGCGCCAGCAGCCTCCTCCAGATGAACACTGAAGCTTTCTTT. Protein sequence: CASSLLQMNTEAFF.

The rearrangement uses TRBV25-1 and TRBJ2-7; unclear D gene. The V gene lost 6 bases and the J gene lost 5 bases, with 14 bases spanning the gap. This CDR3 is built from 13 residues. Germline V lookup: CDR1 MGHDK, CDR2 SYGVNS. This chain's CDR3 is CASRALGSDEQYF. The CDR3 DNA reads as TGTGCCAGCAGGGCCCTGGGCAGCGACGAGCAGTACTTC.

V and J are TRBV9 and TRBJ1-6, with D unclear. CDR1 is SGDLS and CDR2 is YYNGEE in the germline V gene. V dropped 4 bases and J dropped 10 bases, with 15 bases sitting between them. CDR3 size: 14 residues. This chain's CDR3 is CASSPQSGDSPLHF. DNA of the CDR3: TGTGCCAGCAGCCCCCAGTCAGGAGACTCACCCCTCCACTTT.